This paragraph reports one T cell receptor beta chain. Its antigen is undetermined. The unexposed donors gave CD4+ T cells in about 2010-2019, prior to COVID-19. The cells were cultured for 10 days before CD4+ T cells were isolated. This sample is drawn from a study of CD4 T cells in relation to SARS-CoV-2 and coronaviruses. TCRdb's copy holds only in-frame clones and misses some; the assay was immunoSEQ multiplex PCR. The table lists roughly 25,000 clones, 75% to 80% of them singletons. Trimming pared 1 base from V and 5 bases from J, leaving 12 bases between. This CDR3 comprises 15 residues. Germline CDR1 SGHTA, CDR2 FQGNSA.

This sequence originates from a human donor in good health. Sequencing input: CD4+ T cells from PBMCs, cultured in vitro. The rearrangement joins TRBV7-2 to TRBJ2-1; possible D gene TRBD1, 6 bases. The DNA for the CDR3 is TGTGCCAGCAGCTTAGATACAGGGTCGCACAATGAGCAGTTCTTC. Translated: CASSLDTGSHNEQFF.